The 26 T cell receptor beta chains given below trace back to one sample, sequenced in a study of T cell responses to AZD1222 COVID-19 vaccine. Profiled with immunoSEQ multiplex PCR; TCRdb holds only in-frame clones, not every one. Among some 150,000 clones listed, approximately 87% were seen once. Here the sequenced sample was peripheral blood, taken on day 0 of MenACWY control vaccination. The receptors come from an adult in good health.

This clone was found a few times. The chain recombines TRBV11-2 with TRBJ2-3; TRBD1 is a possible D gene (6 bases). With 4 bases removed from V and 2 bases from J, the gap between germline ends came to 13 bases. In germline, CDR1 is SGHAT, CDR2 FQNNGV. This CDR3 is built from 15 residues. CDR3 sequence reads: CASSSLTGPTDTQYF. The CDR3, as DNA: TGTGCCAGCAGCTCCCTGACAGGACCCACAGATACGCAGTATTTT.

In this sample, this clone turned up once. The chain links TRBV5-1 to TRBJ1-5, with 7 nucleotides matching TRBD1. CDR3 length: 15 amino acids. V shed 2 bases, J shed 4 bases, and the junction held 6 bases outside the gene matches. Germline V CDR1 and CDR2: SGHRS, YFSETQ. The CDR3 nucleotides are TGCGCCAGCAGCTTATATGGGACAGAAAATCAGCCCCAGCATTTT. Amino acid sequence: CASSLYGTENQPQHF.

This chain's CDR3 is CANTYTQGRNEKLFF. Written as DNA, the CDR3 is TGTGCCAATACGTACACCCAGGGGAGGAATGAAAAACTGTTTTTT. The chain joins TRBV2 to TRBJ1-4, with a weak D call TRBD1 (6 bases). From germline, CDR1 is SNHLY and CDR2 FYNNEI. The CDR3 has 15 amino acids. V was pared by 10 bases and J by 5 bases, with 20 bases between.

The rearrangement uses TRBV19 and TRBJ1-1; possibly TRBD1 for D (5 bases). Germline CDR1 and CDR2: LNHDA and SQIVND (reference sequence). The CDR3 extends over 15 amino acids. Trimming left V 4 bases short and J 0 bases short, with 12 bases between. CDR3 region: CASSKSGTMNTEAFF. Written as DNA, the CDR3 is TGTGCCAGTAGTAAATCAGGGACCATGAACACTGAAGCTTTCTTT.

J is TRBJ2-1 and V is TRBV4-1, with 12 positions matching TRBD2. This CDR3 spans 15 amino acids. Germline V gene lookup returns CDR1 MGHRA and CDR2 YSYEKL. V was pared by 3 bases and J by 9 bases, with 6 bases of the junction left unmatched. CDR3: CASSHRLAGEGEQFF. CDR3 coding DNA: TGCGCCAGCAGCCATCGACTAGCGGGAGAAGGTGAGCAGTTCTTC.

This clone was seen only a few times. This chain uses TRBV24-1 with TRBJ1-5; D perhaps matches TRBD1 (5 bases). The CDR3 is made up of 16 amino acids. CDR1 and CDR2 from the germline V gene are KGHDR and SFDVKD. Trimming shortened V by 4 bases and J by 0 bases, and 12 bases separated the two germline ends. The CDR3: CATSELSRDSNQPQHF. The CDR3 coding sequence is TGTGCCACCAGTGAACTCAGCAGGGATAGCAATCAGCCCCAGCATTTT.

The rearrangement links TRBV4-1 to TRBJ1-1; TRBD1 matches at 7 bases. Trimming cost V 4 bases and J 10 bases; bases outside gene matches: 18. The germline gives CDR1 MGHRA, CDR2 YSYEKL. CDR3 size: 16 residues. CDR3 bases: TGCGCCAGCAGCCTACCTGGCTGGACAGGAAAATTTGGAGCTTTCTTT. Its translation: CASSLPGWTGKFGAFF.

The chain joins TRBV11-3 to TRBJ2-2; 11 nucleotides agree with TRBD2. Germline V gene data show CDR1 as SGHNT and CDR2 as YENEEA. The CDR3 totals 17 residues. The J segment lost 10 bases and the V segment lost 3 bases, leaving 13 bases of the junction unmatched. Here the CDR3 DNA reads TGTGCCAGCAGCTTCTGGCAACTAGCGGGAGCCCCCGAGGAGCTGTTTTTT. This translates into CASSFWQLAGAPEELFF.

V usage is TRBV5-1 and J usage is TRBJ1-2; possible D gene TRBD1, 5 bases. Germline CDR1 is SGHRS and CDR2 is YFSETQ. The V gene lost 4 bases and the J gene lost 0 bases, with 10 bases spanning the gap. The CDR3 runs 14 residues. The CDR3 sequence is CASSRDPTNYGYTF. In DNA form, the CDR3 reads TGCGCCAGCAGCCGGGACCCCACTAACTATGGCTACACCTTC.

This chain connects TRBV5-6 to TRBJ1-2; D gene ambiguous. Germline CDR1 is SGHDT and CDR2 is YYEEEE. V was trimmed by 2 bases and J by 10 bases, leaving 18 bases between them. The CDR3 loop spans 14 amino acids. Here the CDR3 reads CASSFKTNFAVYTF. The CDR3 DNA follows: TGTGCCAGCAGCTTTAAGACGAATTTCGCTGTCTACACCTTC.

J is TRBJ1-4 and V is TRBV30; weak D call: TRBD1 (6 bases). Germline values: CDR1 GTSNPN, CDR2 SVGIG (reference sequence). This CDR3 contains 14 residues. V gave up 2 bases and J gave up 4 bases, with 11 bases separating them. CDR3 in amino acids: CAWSRGRGNEKLFF. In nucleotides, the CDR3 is TGTGCCTGGAGTCGAGGCAGGGGTAATGAAAAACTGTTTTTT.

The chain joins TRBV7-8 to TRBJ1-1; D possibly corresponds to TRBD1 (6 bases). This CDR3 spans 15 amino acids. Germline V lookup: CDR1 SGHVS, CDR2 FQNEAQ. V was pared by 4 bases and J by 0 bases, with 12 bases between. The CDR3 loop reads CASSSPRGMNTEAFF. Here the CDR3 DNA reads TGTGCCAGCAGCTCCCCTAGGGGGATGAACACTGAAGCTTTCTTT.

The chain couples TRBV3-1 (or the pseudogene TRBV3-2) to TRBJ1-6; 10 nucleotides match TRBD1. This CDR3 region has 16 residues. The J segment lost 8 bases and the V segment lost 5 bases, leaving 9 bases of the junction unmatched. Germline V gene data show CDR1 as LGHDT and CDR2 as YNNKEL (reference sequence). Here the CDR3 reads CASSGRDRGSYSPLHF. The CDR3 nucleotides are TGTGCCAGCAGCGGACGGGACAGGGGATCCTATTCACCCCTCCACTTT.

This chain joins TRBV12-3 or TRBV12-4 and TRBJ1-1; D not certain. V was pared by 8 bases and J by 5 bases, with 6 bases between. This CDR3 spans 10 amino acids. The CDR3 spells CASGRTEAFF. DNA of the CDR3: TGTGCCAGCGGAAGGACTGAAGCTTTCTTT.

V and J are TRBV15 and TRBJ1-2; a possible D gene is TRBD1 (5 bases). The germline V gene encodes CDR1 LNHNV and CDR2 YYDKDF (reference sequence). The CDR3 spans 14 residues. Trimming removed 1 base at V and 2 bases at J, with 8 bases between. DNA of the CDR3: TGTGCCACCAGCAGAGGCGGGACCAACTATGGCTACACCTTC. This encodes CATSRGGTNYGYTF.

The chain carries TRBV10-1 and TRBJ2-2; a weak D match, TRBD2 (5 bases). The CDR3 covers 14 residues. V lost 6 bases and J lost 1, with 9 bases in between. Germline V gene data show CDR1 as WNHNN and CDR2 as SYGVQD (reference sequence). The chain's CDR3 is CASRRGLNTGELFF. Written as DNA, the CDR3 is TGCGCCAGCAGAAGAGGGCTGAACACCGGGGAGCTGTTTTTT.

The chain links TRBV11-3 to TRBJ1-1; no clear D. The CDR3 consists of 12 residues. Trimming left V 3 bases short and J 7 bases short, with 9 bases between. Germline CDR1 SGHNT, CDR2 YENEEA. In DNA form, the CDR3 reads TGTGCCAGCAGCTTTTTATCTGGTGAAGCTTTCTTT. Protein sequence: CASSFLSGEAFF.

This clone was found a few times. The CDR3 loop reads CASSLRERGTAQPQHF. CDR3 nucleotides: TGTGCCAGTAGTCTCCGGGAAAGGGGGACCGCTCAGCCCCAGCATTTT. V is TRBV19 and J is TRBJ1-5, with a possible D match to TRBD1 (6 bases). Germline CDR1 is LNHDA and CDR2 is SQIVND (reference sequence). The length of the CDR3 is 16 residues. With 5 bases removed from V and 6 bases from J, the gap between germline ends came to 20 bases.

CDR3 amino acids: CASSLTGGAEKLFF. For the CDR3, the DNA is TGTGCCAGCAGCTTGACAGGGGGGGCTGAAAAACTGTTTTTT. The chain has TRBV5-5 and TRBJ1-4; TRBD1 matches at 8 bases. Unmatched junction bases numbered 3, after V lost 1 base and J lost 7 bases. CDR3 length: 14 amino acids. The germline V gene has CDR1 SGHKS and CDR2 YYEKEE (reference sequence).

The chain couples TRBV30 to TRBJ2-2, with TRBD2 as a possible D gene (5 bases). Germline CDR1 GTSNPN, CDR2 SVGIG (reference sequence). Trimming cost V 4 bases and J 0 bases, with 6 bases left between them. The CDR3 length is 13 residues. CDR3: CAWNGANTGELFF. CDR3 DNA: TGTGCCTGGAACGGGGCGAACACCGGGGAGCTGTTTTTT.

The CDR3 sequence: CASSQDIYYGYTF. CDR3 bases: TGCGCCAGCAGCCAAGATATCTACTATGGCTACACCTTC. This rearrangement joins TRBV4-3 to TRBJ1-2; D is ambiguous. Germline V gene sequence: CDR1 LGHNA, CDR2 YSLEER. This CDR3 region has 13 residues. Deletions cut 0 bases from V and 3 bases from J, with 5 bases between.

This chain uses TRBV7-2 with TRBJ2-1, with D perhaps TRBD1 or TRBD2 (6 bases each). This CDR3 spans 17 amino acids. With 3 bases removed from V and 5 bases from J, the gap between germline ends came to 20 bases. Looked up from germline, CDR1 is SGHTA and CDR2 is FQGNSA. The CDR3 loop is CASSFGGRSRSHNEQFF. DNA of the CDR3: TGTGCCAGCAGCTTTGGGGGGCGGAGCCGTAGCCACAATGAGCAGTTCTTC.

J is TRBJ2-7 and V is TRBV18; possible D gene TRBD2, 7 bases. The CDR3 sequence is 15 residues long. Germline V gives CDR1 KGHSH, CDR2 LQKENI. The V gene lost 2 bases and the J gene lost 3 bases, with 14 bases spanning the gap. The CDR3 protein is CASSPRGGTYYEQYF. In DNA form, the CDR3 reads TGTGCCAGCTCACCAAGGGGGGGGACTTACTACGAGCAGTACTTC.

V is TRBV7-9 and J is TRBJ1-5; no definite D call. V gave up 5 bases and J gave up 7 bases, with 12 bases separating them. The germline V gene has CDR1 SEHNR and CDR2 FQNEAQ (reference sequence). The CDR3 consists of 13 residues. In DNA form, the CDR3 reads TGTGCCAGCAGCCTCAGGAGTGGGCAGCCCCAGCATTTT. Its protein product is CASSLRSGQPQHF.

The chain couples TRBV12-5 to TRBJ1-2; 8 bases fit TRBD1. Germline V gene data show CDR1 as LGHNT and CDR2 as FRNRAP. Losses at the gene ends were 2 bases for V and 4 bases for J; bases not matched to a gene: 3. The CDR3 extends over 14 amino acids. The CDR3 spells CASGLNTGGYGYTF. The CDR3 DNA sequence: TGTGCTAGTGGTTTGAACACAGGGGGCTATGGCTACACCTTC.

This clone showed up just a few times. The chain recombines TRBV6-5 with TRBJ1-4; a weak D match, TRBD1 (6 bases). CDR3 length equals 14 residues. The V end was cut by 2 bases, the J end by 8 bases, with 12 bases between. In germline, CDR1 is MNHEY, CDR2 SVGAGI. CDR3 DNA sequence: TGTGCCAGCAGTTACACCCAGGGGAACGAAAAACTGTTTTTT. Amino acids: CASSYTQGNEKLFF.